This T cell receptor beta chain was found in a study of T cells in pancreatic ductal adenocarcinoma. Study results and limitations: Tumor and blood clonality did not differ significantly, about 0.11 versus 0.072. The resected cohort was biased toward the minority with early-stage disease. Tumors hold more CD45RO+ effector T cells, which may bias toward lower diversity. Blood had more productive templates and about 8-fold more unique clonotypes than tumor.

Germline CDR1 is MNHEY and CDR2 is SVGAGI. V gave up 8 bases and J gave up 5 bases; unmatched junction bases: 0. The CDR3 has 11 amino acids. This clone appeared once. Its cognate antigen is unknown. The selected patients with pancreatic ductal adenocarcinoma had surgery but no neoadjuvant therapy. Sequenced by immunoSEQ multiplex PCR; TCRdb stores in-frame clones only, minus some. Here the sample spans about 100,000 clones, about 95% being singletons. What was sequenced was PBMCs. This chain joins TRBV6-5 and TRBJ2-1, with 7 nucleotides matching TRBD2. This receptor was obtained from a human donor with pancreatic ductal adenocarcinoma. CDR3 in amino acids: CASRGDNEQFF. The CDR3 DNA reads TGTGCCAGCCGGGGGGACAATGAGCAGTTCTTC.